The 12 T cell receptor beta chains in this list originate from one sample, sequenced in a study of cytomegalovirus exposure and HLA in healthy donors. The primer mix had 60 Vbeta and 13 Jbeta primers. Sequencing was performed with immunoSEQ multiplex PCR; in TCRdb, only in-frame clones are kept and a portion is missing. The table shows roughly 150,000 clones, with approximately 81% occurring only once. The material sequenced was PBMCs. These receptors all stem from a man between 50 and 59 years old in good health and CMV-seropositive.

This clone was seen only a few times. CDR3 sequence reads: CASSVGREDEQYF. DNA for the CDR3: TGTGCCAGCAGTGTGGGAAGGGAGGACGAGCAGTACTTC. The V call is TRBV2, the J call TRBJ2-7; TRBD2 is a possible D gene (6 bases). V dropped 4 bases and J dropped 5 bases, with 12 bases sitting between them. Germline V CDR1 and CDR2: SNHLY, FYNNEI. The CDR3 covers 13 residues.

Of note for this clone: The junction departs from the called germline gene at one end, perhaps through a read error. The chain joins TRBV7-7 to TRBJ2-1; possibly TRBD2 for D (5 bases). CDR1 and CDR2 (germline): SSHAT, FNYEAQ (reference sequence). CDR3 length: 14 amino acids. The CDR3 protein is CASSLEVTGSEQFF. The CDR3 DNA reads TGTGCTAGCAGCTTAGAGGTGACGGGGAGTGAGCAGTTCTTC. Full variable domain (missing parts from reference TRBV7-7 and TRBJ2-1): GAGVSQSPRYKVTKRGQDVTLRCDPISSHATLYWYQQALGQGPEFLTYFNYEAQPDKSGLPSDRFSAERPEGSISTLTIQRTEQRDSAMYRCASSLEVTGSEQFFGPGTRLTVL.

V and J are TRBV9 and TRBJ1-4, with D maybe TRBD1 (6 bases). CDR1 SGDLS and CDR2 YYNGEE come from the germline V gene. The length of the CDR3 is 15 residues. V was trimmed by 4 bases and J by 5 bases, leaving 15 bases between them. The CDR3 spells CASSPEGHANEKLFF. The DNA for the CDR3 is TGTGCCAGCAGCCCTGAGGGACACGCGAATGAAAAACTGTTTTTT.

This chain links TRBV15 with TRBJ2-3, with D possibly being TRBD2 (6 bases). In germline, CDR1 is LNHNV, CDR2 YYDKDF (reference sequence). The CDR3 length is 15 residues. The V and J ends lost 3 bases and 10 bases respectively, with 20 bases between them. CDR3 sequence reads: CATSRVKLALAPQYF. CDR3 nucleotides: TGTGCCACCAGCAGGGTTAAACTAGCATTAGCGCCGCAGTATTTT.

The genes are TRBV11-2 and TRBJ1-3, with D unclear. The CDR3 covers 16 residues. The V gene's germline CDR1 is SGHAT and CDR2 FQNNGV. V was pared by 1 base and J by 2 bases, with 12 bases between. CDR3 protein: CASSLVGGQAGNTIYF. The CDR3 DNA reads as TGTGCCAGCAGCTTAGTTGGAGGCCAAGCTGGAAACACCATATATTTT. The full variable domain, in which reference TRBV11-2 and TRBJ1-3 provide the parts outside the CDR3, is EAGVAQSPRYKIIEKRQSVAFWCNPISGHATLYWYQQILGQGPKLLIQFQNNGVVDDSQLPKDRFSAERLKGVDSTLKIQPAKLEDSAVYLCASSLVGGQAGNTIYFGEGSWLTVV.

J is TRBJ1-4 and V is TRBV28; perhaps TRBD1 as D (6 bases). Germline lookup yields CDR1 MDHEN and CDR2 SYDVKM. This CDR3 contains 15 residues. V was shortened by 4 bases and J by 4 bases, with 13 bases between the two germline ends. CDR3 nucleotides: TGTGCCAGCAGTTACCCGACAGGACATAATGAAAAACTGTTTTTT. This translates into CASSYPTGHNEKLFF.

This rearrangement joins TRBV6-1 to TRBJ1-5; D is perhaps TRBD1 (6 bases). The CDR3 totals 17 residues. With 4 bases removed from V and 1 base from J, the gap between germline ends came to 17 bases. The germline gives CDR1 MNHNS, CDR2 SASEGT. CDR3 loop: CASSGEIGGWSNQPQHF. Written as DNA, the CDR3 is TGTGCCAGCAGTGGCGAAATAGGGGGTTGGAGCAATCAGCCCCAGCATTTT.

V and J are TRBV28 and TRBJ2-7; 8 bases fit TRBD1. Germline V gene data show CDR1 as MDHEN and CDR2 as SYDVKM. V lost 5 bases to trimming and J lost 3 bases; unmatched junction nucleotides: 3. This CDR3 contains 13 residues. The CDR3 protein is CASSETGDYEQYF. The CDR3 nucleotides read TGTGCCAGCAGTGAGACAGGGGACTACGAGCAGTACTTC.

The J gene is TRBJ1-1, the V gene TRBV4-1; 9 bases fit TRBD1. This CDR3 has 16 residues. Per germline, CDR1 MGHRA and CDR2 YSYEKL. V was clipped by 0 bases and J by 1 base; unmatched bases: 3. CDR3 amino acids: CASSQEQGAWNTEAFF. The DNA for the CDR3 is TGCGCCAGCAGCCAAGAACAGGGGGCTTGGAACACTGAAGCTTTCTTT.

This chain connects TRBV4-1 to TRBJ2-1; unclear D gene. The CDR3 is 13 amino acids. V lost 0 bases and J lost 5, with 5 bases in between. Germline V gene lookup returns CDR1 MGHRA and CDR2 YSYEKL. The CDR3 sequence: CASSQDAHNEQFF. The DNA for the CDR3 is TGCGCCAGCAGCCAAGATGCGCACAATGAGCAGTTCTTC.

This chain connects TRBV4-1 to TRBJ1-4; D gene ambiguous. The V gene lost 3 bases and the J gene lost 0 bases, with 5 bases spanning the gap. The CDR3 consists of 14 residues. The germline V gene encodes CDR1 MGHRA and CDR2 YSYEKL. The CDR3 region has the DNA TGCGCCAGCAGCCATCGTGCAACTAATGAAAAACTGTTTTTT. Amino acids: CASSHRATNEKLFF.

This chain uses TRBV9 with TRBJ2-5; 7 bases fit TRBD2. The better agreement between TRBJ2-7 and the DNA end casts doubt on the J call. Germline CDR1 reads SGDLS; CDR2 reads YYNGEE. The CDR3 loop spans 16 amino acids. The CDR3 DNA reads as TGTGCCAGCAGCGTAGGAGGCGGGAGCCCTGCCTACGAGCAGTACTTC. Translating gives CASSVGGGSPAYEQYF.